These T cell receptor beta chains were read from a single sample in a study of beta chain features in type 1 diabetes. TCRdb's table, derived via immunoSEQ multiplex PCR, lists solely in-frame clones and lacks some. The table has 350,000 to 450,000 clones, roughly 16% seen once. The sequenced sample consisted of naive CD4+ T cells from blood. These receptors all come from a young woman in good health. CDR3s include the opening cysteine and the closing phenylalanine or tryptophan. A D gene is named only where the DNA matches it firmly. The size field is filled for only some rows; it gives once, few, many or a size class.

abundance,j_gene,d_gene,v_gene,CDR3aa,CDR3nt
NA,TRBJ2-1,TRBD2,TRBV30,CAWSVLASGREPLF,TGTGCCTGGAGTGTACTGGCTAGCGGGAGGGAACCACTCTTC
few,TRBJ1-1,NA,TRBV5-1,CASSLDGLLNTEAFF,TGCGCCAGCAGCTTGGATGGGCTTTTGAACACTGAAGCTTTCTTT
few,TRBJ2-1,TRBD2,TRBV4-1,CASSHPGLAEQFF,TGCGCCAGCAGCCACCCCGGACTAGCAGAGCAGTTCTTC
few,TRBJ2-4,TRBD2,TRBV4-2,CASSPTWTSEAKNIQYF,TGTGCCAGCAGCCCAACATGGACTAGCGAAGCCAAAAACATTCAGTACTTC
few,TRBJ1-1,NA,TRBV30,CAWSEGIGASSEAFF,TGTGCCTGGAGTGAGGGGATTGGGGCGTCGTCTGAAGCTTTCTTT
few,TRBJ2-7,NA,TRBV30,CAWSYLDGKQYF,TGTGCCTGGAGCTACCTGGACGGGAAGCAGTACTTC
NA,TRBJ2-7,TRBD2,TRBV18,CASSPVPSGFYEQYF,TGTGCCAGCTCACCAGTGCCTAGCGGATTCTACGAGCAGTACTTC
NA,TRBJ2-7,NA,TRBV6-6,CASSYRRSTYEQYF,TGTGCCAGCAGTTACAGGAGGTCAACCTACGAGCAGTACTTC
NA,TRBJ1-3,NA,TRBV15,CATSSETVSGNTIYF,TGTGCCACCAGCAGCGAGACAGTCTCTGGAAACACCATATATTTT
NA,TRBJ1-5,NA,TRBV4-2,CASSQELRFDSNQPQHF,TGTGCCAGCAGCCAAGAATTACGGTTTGATAGCAATCAGCCCCAGCATTTT
NA,TRBJ1-5,NA,TRBV18,CASSPGGSEGQPQHF,TGTGCCAGCTCACCCGGGGGATCAGAGGGTCAGCCCCAGCATTTT
NA,TRBJ2-4,TRBD2,TRBV5-4,CASSSGLAGENIQYF,TGTGCCAGCAGCTCCGGACTAGCGGGAGAAAACATTCAGTACTTC
few,TRBJ2-1,TRBD1,TRBV5-1,CASRGDRGGNEQFF,TGCGCCAGCAGGGGGGACAGGGGAGGCAATGAGCAGTTCTTC
NA,TRBJ1-4,NA,TRBV6-5,CASRFAGGTNEKLFF,TGTGCCAGCCGATTCGCGGGGGGAACTAATGAAAAACTGTTTTTT
few,TRBJ2-7,TRBD1,TRBV30,CAWSSTGSGEQYF,TGTGCCTGGAGTTCGACAGGGTCTGGCGAGCAGTACTTC
once,TRBJ2-5,NA,TRBV6-6,CATRSRGKGETQYF,TGTGCCACCCGCTCCCGGGGGAAGGGGGAGACCCAGTACTTC
NA,TRBJ2-7,TRBD2,TRBV7-3,CASSPSGTSGFYEQYF,TGTGCCAGCAGCCCATCAGGGACTAGCGGTTTCTACGAGCAGTACTTC
NA,TRBJ2-1,TRBD2,TRBV5-1,CASSFRTSDDNEQFF,TGCGCCAGCAGCTTCAGGACTAGCGATGATAATGAGCAGTTCTTC
NA,TRBJ2-2,NA,TRBV15,CATSRDLAGTGELFF,TGTGCCACCAGCAGAGATCTCGCGGGAACCGGGGAGCTGTTTTTT
few,TRBJ2-1,NA,TRBV5-1,CASRTFSRDEQFF,TGCGCCAGCCGGACTTTTTCGCGGGATGAGCAGTTCTTC
NA,TRBJ2-7,TRBD1,TRBV28,CASSPSGTGSYEQYF,TGTGCCAGCAGTCCCTCCGGGACAGGGAGCTACGAGCAGTACTTC
few,TRBJ2-7,TRBD2,TRBV28,CASSLMSLGRGTSYEQYF,TGTGCCAGCAGTTTGATGAGTCTCGGGCGGGGGACTTCCTACGAGCAGTACTTC
few,TRBJ1-2,NA,TRBV4-3,CASSQDWGDYGYTF,TGCGCCAGCAGCCAAGATTGGGGAGACTATGGCTACACCTTC
few,TRBJ2-1,NA,TRBV7-9,CASSLAVGLNEQFF,TGTGCCAGCAGCCTGGCGGTCGGACTCAATGAGCAGTTCTTC
NA,TRBJ2-6,NA,TRBV7-2,CASSLEGAGANVLTF,TGTGCCAGCAGCTTAGAAGGGGCTGGGGCCAACGTCCTGACTTTC
NA,TRBJ2-1,TRBD2,TRBV5-1,CASSWLAGGYMNEQFF,TGCGCCAGCAGCTGGTTAGCGGGAGGGTATATGAATGAGCAGTTCTTC
few,TRBJ1-2,NA,TRBV5-6,CASSLQPYGYTF,TGTGCCAGCAGCTTACAACCCTATGGCTACACCTTC
NA,TRBJ2-3,NA,TRBV9,CASSVYMGGLDTQYF,TGTGCCAGCAGCGTGTATATGGGGGGACTTGATACGCAGTATTTT
NA,TRBJ2-5,TRBD2,TRBV29-1,CSVFILAGETQYF,TGCAGCGTTTTCATTCTAGCGGGAGAGACCCAGTACTTC
NA,TRBJ2-1,NA,TRBV9,CASSVRQGSYNEQFF,TGTGCCAGCAGCGTACGGCAGGGCTCCTACAATGAGCAGTTCTTC
few,TRBJ2-5,TRBD1,TRBV30,CAWDRDRGGRTQYF,TGTGCCTGGGACCGGGACAGGGGAGGTAGGACCCAGTACTTC
NA,TRBJ1-3,TRBD1,TRBV30,CAWSPGGIRDTIYF,TGTGCCTGGAGTCCAGGGGGTATCCGGGACACCATATATTTT
few,TRBJ1-2,NA,TRBV5-1,CASSRDRSDGYTF,TGCGCCAGCAGCCGCGACAGGTCTGATGGCTACACCTTC
few,TRBJ1-5,NA,TRBV5-1,CASSLDPGNQPQHF,TGCGCCAGCAGCTTGGATCCAGGGAATCAGCCCCAGCATTTT
few,TRBJ2-5,TRBD2,TRBV27,CASSPLGLAGASQETQYF,TGTGCCAGCAGTCCCCTCGGGCTAGCGGGGGCCTCCCAAGAGACCCAGTACTTC
NA,TRBJ2-5,NA,TRBV20-1,CSARQRTIQYF,TGCAGTGCTAGGCAACGGACTATCCAGTACTTC
few,TRBJ2-7,NA,TRBV7-2,CASSLEVGAQYF,TGTGCCAGCAGCTTAGAGGTGGGGGCGCAGTACTTC
NA,TRBJ2-3,TRBD1,TRBV11-3,CASSSALLAGGGTDTQYF,TGTGCCAGCAGCTCCGCACTCCTGGCAGGGGGCGGCACAGATACGCAGTATTTT
NA,TRBJ2-1,NA,TRBV7-3,CASSLVQGLQDEQFF,TGTGCCAGCAGCTTAGTACAGGGTCTGCAGGATGAGCAGTTCTTC
NA,TRBJ2-1,TRBD2,TRBV5-6,CASSLVGTSGANEQFF,TGTGCCAGCAGCTTGGTAGGGACTAGCGGGGCTAATGAGCAGTTCTTC
few,TRBJ2-3,TRBD1,TRBV5-4,CASSFNRGQGTDTQYF,TGTGCCAGCAGCTTTAACAGGGGGCAGGGGACAGATACGCAGTATTTT
NA,TRBJ2-1,TRBD2,TRBV7-2,CASSPWGLAGNEQFF,TGTGCCAGCAGCCCCTGGGGACTAGCTGGCAATGAGCAGTTCTTC
NA,TRBJ2-7,TRBD2,TRBV11-2,CASSPGGYPTYEQYF,TGTGCCAGCAGCCCGGGAGGCTACCCAACCTACGAGCAGTACTTC
few,TRBJ2-1,NA,TRBV5-6,CASSLVGSYNEQFF,TGTGCCAGCAGCTTGGTCGGGTCCTACAATGAGCAGTTCTTC
few,TRBJ1-2,TRBD1,TRBV29-1,CSVVVTGGSDGYTF,TGCAGCGTTGTGGTGACAGGGGGCTCGGATGGCTACACCTTC
NA,TRBJ2-1,TRBD2,TRBV25-1,CASSEPVEVSGIIYEQFF,TGTGCCAGCAGTGAACCCGTGGAGGTTAGCGGGATTATCTATGAGCAGTTCTTC
few,TRBJ2-5,NA,TRBV5-4,CASSLGQTQYF,TGTGCCAGCAGCTTGGGGCAGACCCAGTACTTC
few,TRBJ2-1,TRBD2,TRBV6-5,CASSFASWAGGEQFF,TGTGCCAGCAGTTTCGCATCGTGGGCGGGAGGCGAGCAGTTCTTC
NA,TRBJ2-5,NA,TRBV6-5,CASRSLASQETQYF,TGTGCCAGCAGGTCCCTAGCGTCCCAAGAGACCCAGTACTTC
NA,TRBJ2-7,TRBD1,TRBV10-3,CAITRTGSNEQYF,TGTGCCATCACCAGGACAGGGAGTAACGAGCAGTACTTC
NA,TRBJ1-2,TRBD1,TRBV19,CASSIGQDRTYGYTF,TGTGCCAGTAGTATCGGACAGGACAGAACCTATGGCTACACCTTC
NA,TRBJ2-7,NA,TRBV27,CASSLRNREGGQYF,TGTGCCAGCAGTTTGCGAAACAGGGAAGGTGGGCAGTACTTC
NA,TRBJ2-3,TRBD2,TRBV7-2,CASSRRLAGWSTDTQYF,TGTGCCAGCAGCCGCCGACTAGCGGGATGGAGCACAGATACGCAGTATTTT
few,TRBJ2-7,TRBD1,TRBV6-4,CASRGAGQGYEQYF,TGTGCCAGCCGTGGCGCGGGACAGGGCTACGAGCAGTACTTC
NA,TRBJ2-7,NA,TRBV20-1,CNCATSYEQYF,TGCAATTGCGCAACCTCCTACGAGCAGTACTTC
NA,TRBJ2-5,NA,TRBV14,CASSQMPVAGETQYF,TGTGCCAGCAGCCAAATGCCAGTTGCGGGAGAGACCCAGTACTTC
few,TRBJ1-5,TRBD1,TRBV30,CAWSVPTGIGQPQHF,TGTGCCTGGAGTGTCCCGACAGGGATCGGACAGCCCCAGCATTTT
few,TRBJ2-5,NA,TRBV5-1,CASSGALQETQYF,TGCGCCAGCAGCGGGGCCCTCCAAGAGACCCAGTACTTC
NA,TRBJ2-3,TRBD1,TRBV9,CASSVGSRDSRTDTQYF,TGTGCCAGCAGCGTAGGTTCTCGGGACAGCCGCACAGATACGCAGTATTTT
few,TRBJ1-3,NA,TRBV7-2,CASSLGHSGNTIYF,TGTGCCAGCAGCTTAGGACATTCTGGAAACACCATATATTTT